A selection of T cell receptor beta chains follows, all from one sample in a study of blood T cell repertoires in COVID-19. Some clones are missing from TCRdb's copy, which holds only in-frame ones; the method was immunoSEQ multiplex PCR. The sample records under 400,000 clones, 80% to 90% being singletons. Sequencing input: peripheral blood. The receptors come from a woman aged 30 to 39 with COVID-19, enrolled during active disease. Each CDR3 is given with its conserved first and last residue. D genes are given only for firm matches. The size field is filled for only some rows; it gives once, few, many or a size class.

>.|.|TRBJ2-3|TRBV30
TGTGCCTGGAGTGTTCGGGTGGGACTCACAGATACGCAGTATTTT
CAWSVRVGLTDTQYF
>.|.|TRBJ1-1|TRBV5-1
TGCGCCAGCAGCTCCGACTCAGGGAGGTTGGCTTTCTTT
CASSSDSGRLAFF
>once|.|TRBJ2-7|TRBV9
TGTGTCGGGGGAACCTACGAGCAGTACTTC
CVGGTYEQYF
>.|.|TRBJ2-3|TRBV27
TGTGCCAGCAGTTATGTGGGGGCCCGCACAGATACGCAGTATTTT
CASSYVGARTDTQYF
>.|.|TRBJ1-5|TRBV28
TGTGCCAGCAGTTTTCTCCCAGGGGACAATCAGCCCCAGCATTTT
CASSFLPGDNQPQHF
>few|TRBD1|TRBJ1-1|TRBV19
TGTGCCAGTAGTAGCGGAAAGACAGGGGACGATCGTGAAGCTTTCTTT
CASSSGKTGDDREAFF
>.|.|TRBJ2-1|TRBV6-2/TRBV6-3
TGTGCCAGCAGTTACTCGAGGACTCACAATGAGCAGTTCTTC
CASSYSRTHNEQFF
>.|.|TRBJ2-5|TRBV6-5
TGTGCCAGCAGTTACTCCGCGGGAATCCAAGAGACCCAGTACTTC
CASSYSAGIQETQYF
>.|.|TRBJ2-7|TRBV11-2
TGTGCCAGCAGCTTAGGAGGGGGATACGAGCAGTACTTC
CASSLGGGYEQYF
>.|TRBD1|TRBJ1-2|TRBV5-1
TGCGCCAGCAGCGAAGGACAGGGTGGCTATGGCTACACCTTC
CASSEGQGGYGYTF
>.|.|TRBJ1-2|TRBV6-1
TGTGCCAGCAGTGAAGCACAGGAAAACTATGGCTACACCTTC
CASSEAQENYGYTF
>.|TRBD2|TRBJ2-7|TRBV4-3
TGCGCCAGCAGCCAAGAGGCCATTAGCGGGAGATACGAGCAGTACTTC
CASSQEAISGRYEQYF
>.|.|TRBJ1-5|TRBV9
TGTGCCAGCAGCATCCCCGGGGGGTGCAATCAGCCCCAGCATTTT
CASSIPGGCNQPQHF
>once|.|TRBJ2-1|TRBV5-4
TGTGCCAGCAAGGAGGGGAGCTCCTACAATGAGCAGTTCTTC
CASKEGSSYNEQFF
>.|.|TRBJ1-5|TRBV3-1/TRBV3-2
TGTGCCAGCAGCCAAGGGGCGGGTCAGCCCCAGCATTTT
CASSQGAGQPQHF
>once|.|TRBJ2-1|TRBV29-1
TGCAGCGTTGTCCTTTCGGGACTCCCCTCCTACAATGAGCAGTTCTTC
CSVVLSGLPSYNEQFF
>.|TRBD2|TRBJ2-1|TRBV11-3
TGTGCCAGCAGCCCCCAACTAGCGGGAGCGGCTGAGCAGTTCTTC
CASSPQLAGAAEQFF
>.|.|TRBJ1-5|TRBV27
TGTGCCAGCAGTTTATTCGGCAATCAGCCCCAGCATTTT
CASSLFGNQPQHF
>.|TRBD1|TRBJ1-4|TRBV7-8
TGTGCCAGCAGCTTCGACAGGGGGCATGAAAAACTGTTTTTT
CASSFDRGHEKLFF
>.|.|TRBJ2-3|TRBV29-1
TGCAGCGTTGACCCTAGGGGAACTCGCCCAGATACGCAGTATTTT
CSVDPRGTRPDTQYF
>.|TRBD2|TRBJ2-1|TRBV11-1
TGTGCCAGCAGCTTAGGGCGGGAGAGGAATGAGCAGTTCTTC
CASSLGRERNEQFF
>.|TRBD2|TRBJ2-7|TRBV7-9
TGTGCCAGCAGCCCGAGACTAGCGGGAGGGCGGGAGCAGTACTTC
CASSPRLAGGREQYF
>once|.|TRBJ2-1|TRBV5-1
TGCGCCAGCAGCACCGGGACTTCTGGCGGGGCCACTGAGCAGTTCTTC
CASSTGTSGGATEQFF
>.|.|TRBJ2-1|TRBV18
TGTGCCAGCTCACCCCCTTCAGGGATGAATAGCAATGAGCAGTTCTTC
CASSPPSGMNSNEQFF
>.|.|TRBJ1-2|TRBV5-6
TGTGCCAGCAGCTTGACAGGGCCCTACACCTTC
CASSLTGPYTF
>.|.|TRBJ1-2|TRBV7-3
TGTGCCAGCAGCCCGGCCCGGAACAGGGAGGGCTATGGCTACACCTTC
CASSPARNREGYGYTF
>.|.|TRBJ2-7|TRBV28
TGTGCCAGCAGTTTGAGCGGAGCGGCCCCCTTGCCAGGAGAGCAGTACTTC
CASSLSGAAPLPGEQYF
>.|.|TRBJ2-3|TRBV21-1
TGTGCCAGCAGCAAATTAAGGGGTTGCTTGGAGGGGGGAAAGACAGGGATTTTCACAGATACGCAGTATTTT
CASSKLRGCLEGGKTGIFTDTQYF
>.|.|TRBJ1-5|TRBV5-4
TGTGCCAGCAGCCCCCCTCGTAGCCAGCCCCAGCATTTT
CASSPPRSQPQHF
>few|.|TRBJ2-2|TRBV7-8
TGTGCCAGCAGCTCTTCTCGGAGCAGCCATACCGGGGAGCTGTTTTTT
CASSSSRSSHTGELFF
>.|TRBD2|TRBJ2-1|TRBV19
TGTGCCAGTAGTGATACTAGCGGGAGCTTGGAGTTCTTC
CASSDTSGSLEFF
>.|.|TRBJ1-1|TRBV14
TGTGCCAGCAGCCAGACAATGAACACTGAAGCTTTCTTT
CASSQTMNTEAFF
>.|.|TRBJ1-1|TRBV9
TGTGCCAGCAGCGTAGGAGGGAGGAAGGCTTTCTTT
CASSVGGRKAFF
>.|.|TRBJ1-2|TRBV4-1
TGCGCCAGCAGCCAAGAGCTTAAAGGACAAGGCTACACCTTC
CASSQELKGQGYTF
>.|.|TRBJ2-4|TRBV18
TGTGCCAGCTCACCACCGAACAGGGAAGGGGTTCAGTACTTC
CASSPPNREGVQYF
>.|TRBD1|TRBJ1-1|TRBV5-1
TGCGCCAGCAGCTTGCAGGGGGCAGACACTGAAGCTTTCTTT
CASSLQGADTEAFF
>.|TRBD1|TRBJ1-5|TRBV5-1
TGCGCCAGCAGCTTGGACGGGACAGGGGTTCAGCCCCAGCATTTT
CASSLDGTGVQPQHF
>.|TRBD2|TRBJ2-1|TRBV9
TGTGCCAGCAGGGGGACTAGCGGGAACCCCTACAATGAGCAGTTCTTC
CASRGTSGNPYNEQFF
>.|TRBD2|TRBJ2-3|TRBV20-1
TGCAGTGCTAGTATTAACGCGGGACTAGCGGACACAGATACGCAGTATTTT
CSASINAGLADTDTQYF
>.|.|TRBJ1-2|TRBV14
TGTGCCAGCAGCCAAGTAGCCAGTGCCTATGGCTACACCTTC
CASSQVASAYGYTF
>.|TRBD2|TRBJ2-3|TRBV19
TGTGCCAGTACCCGAACTAGCGGGAGGATAGATACGCAGTATTTT
CASTRTSGRIDTQYF
>.|.|TRBJ1-1|TRBV30
TGTGCCTGGAACAACATACTAGGAGAAGCTTTCTTT
CAWNNILGEAFF
>.|TRBD2|TRBJ2-1|TRBV10-1
TGCGCCAGCAGTCGCGGGGGTAGCGGGGCGGGTAATGAGCAGTTCTTC
CASSRGGSGAGNEQFF
>.|.|TRBJ2-5|TRBV7-2
TGTGCCAGCAGTCTCGAAGCCGGGACTTTAGGGACCCAGTACTTC
CASSLEAGTLGTQYF
>.|TRBD1|TRBJ1-2|TRBV6-5
TGTGCCAGCAGTAGACAGCAGGGGGGCTATGGCTACACCTTC
CASSRQQGGYGYTF
>.|.|TRBJ1-1|TRBV28
TGTGCCAGCAGCCCCCCAGGGCAGGGAACTGAAGCTTTCTTT
CASSPPGQGTEAFF
>.|.|TRBJ1-1|TRBV27
TGTGCCAGCAAGGTAGCCCCCATGAACACTGAAGCTTTCTTT
CASKVAPMNTEAFF
>.|TRBD2|TRBJ2-1|TRBV9
TGTGCCAGCAGCGTTGGACTAGCGGGTGACAATGAGCAGTTCTTC
CASSVGLAGDNEQFF
>.|TRBD1|TRBJ2-2|TRBV3-1/TRBV3-2
TGTGCCAGCAGCCACCGGGACAGCCTTGTATCCAACGGGGAGCTGTTTTTT
CASSHRDSLVSNGELFF
>.|TRBD2|TRBJ2-1|TRBV5-1
TGCGCCAGCAGCGGACTAGCGGGAGGGGGTGAGCAGTTCTTC
CASSGLAGGGEQFF
>.|TRBD2|TRBJ2-7|TRBV5-4
TGTGCCAGCAGCTTGGGGACTAGAGAGCAGTACTTC
CASSLGTREQYF
>.|.|TRBJ1-3|TRBV10-3
TGTGCCATCAGTGAGGGAGGCTTGGGAAACACCATATATTTT
CAISEGGLGNTIYF
>.|TRBD2|TRBJ2-2|TRBV29-1
TGCAGCGTTGTAGCGGGCATCGGGGAGCTGTTTTTT
CSVVAGIGELFF
>.|TRBD2|TRBJ2-1|TRBV28
TGTGCCAGCAATCTAGCGGGAGGGAGGGATGAGCAGTTCTTC
CASNLAGGRDEQFF
>once|TRBD2|TRBJ2-1|TRBV2
TGTGCCAGCCCTCGAGGGGCGGGAGGGCCATACAATGAGCAGTTCTTC
CASPRGAGGPYNEQFF
>.|.|TRBJ2-1|TRBV28
TGTGCCAGCAGGACAGGTCCGCCGCCGGGGTATGGTGAGCAGTTCTTC
CASRTGPPPGYGEQFF
>.|.|TRBJ1-5|TRBV5-5
TGTGCCAGCAGCTTGTTGGGGGGTAAGCAGCCCCAGCATTTT
CASSLLGGKQPQHF
>.|TRBD2|TRBJ2-7|TRBV7-2
TGTGCCAGCAGCTGGGACTCTAGCGGGGGTTCGACGCAGTACTTC
CASSWDSSGGSTQYF